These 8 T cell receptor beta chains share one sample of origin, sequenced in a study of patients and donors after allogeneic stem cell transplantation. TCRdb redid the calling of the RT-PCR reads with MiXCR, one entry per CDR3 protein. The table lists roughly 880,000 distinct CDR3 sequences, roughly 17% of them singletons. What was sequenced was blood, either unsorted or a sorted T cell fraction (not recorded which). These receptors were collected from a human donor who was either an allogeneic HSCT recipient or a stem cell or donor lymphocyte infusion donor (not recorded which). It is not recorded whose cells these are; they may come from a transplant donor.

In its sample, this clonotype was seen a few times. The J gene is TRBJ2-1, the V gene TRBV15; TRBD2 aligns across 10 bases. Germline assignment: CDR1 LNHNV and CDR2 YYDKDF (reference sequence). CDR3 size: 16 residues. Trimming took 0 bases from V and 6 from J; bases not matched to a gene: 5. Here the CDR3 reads CATSRDRLAGVNEQFF. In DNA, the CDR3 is TGTGCCACCAGCAGAGATCGGCTAGCGGGAGTCAATGAGCAGTTCTTC.

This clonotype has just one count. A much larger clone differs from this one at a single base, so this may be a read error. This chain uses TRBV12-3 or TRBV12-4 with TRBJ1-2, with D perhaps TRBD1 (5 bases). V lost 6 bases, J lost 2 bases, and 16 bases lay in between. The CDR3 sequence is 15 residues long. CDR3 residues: CASSYRTPRNYGYTF. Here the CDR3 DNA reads TGTGCCAGCAGCTACCGGACACCCCGAAACTATGGCTACACCTTC.

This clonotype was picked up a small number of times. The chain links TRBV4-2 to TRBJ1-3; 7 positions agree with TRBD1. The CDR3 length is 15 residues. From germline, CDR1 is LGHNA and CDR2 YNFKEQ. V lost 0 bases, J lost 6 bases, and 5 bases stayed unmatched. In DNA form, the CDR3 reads TGTGCCAGCAGCCAAGATGCCAGGGGGGCAAACACCATATATTTT. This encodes CASSQDARGANTIYF.

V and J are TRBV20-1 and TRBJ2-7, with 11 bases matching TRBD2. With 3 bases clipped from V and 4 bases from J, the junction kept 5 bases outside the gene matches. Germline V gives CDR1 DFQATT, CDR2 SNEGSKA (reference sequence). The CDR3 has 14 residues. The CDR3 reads CSASSLAGGYEQYF. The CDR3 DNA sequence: TGCAGTGCTAGCTCCCTAGCGGGGGGTTACGAGCAGTACTTC.

The CDR3 nucleotides read TGCAGTGCTAGTTTTGGGCCCGTGGGTGGCTACACCTTC. Translated: CSASFGPVGGYTF. The chain is built from TRBV20-1 and TRBJ1-2; D is ambiguous. The CDR3 is made up of 13 amino acids. Trimming pared 3 bases from V and 7 bases from J, leaving 15 bases between. Germline V gene data show CDR1 as DFQATT and CDR2 as SNEGSKA (reference sequence).

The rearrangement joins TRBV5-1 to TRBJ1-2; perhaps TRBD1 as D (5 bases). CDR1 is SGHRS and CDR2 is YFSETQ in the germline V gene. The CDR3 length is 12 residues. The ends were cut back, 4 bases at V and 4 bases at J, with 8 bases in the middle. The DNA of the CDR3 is TGCGCCAGCAGCATCGACAGCTATGGCTACACCTTC. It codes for CASSIDSYGYTF.

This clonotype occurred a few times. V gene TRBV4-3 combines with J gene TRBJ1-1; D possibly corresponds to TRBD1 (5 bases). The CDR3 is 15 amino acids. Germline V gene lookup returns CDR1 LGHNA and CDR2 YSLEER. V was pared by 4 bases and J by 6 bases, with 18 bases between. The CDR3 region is CASSREGQGEAEAFF. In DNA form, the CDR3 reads TGCGCCAGCAGCCGGGAGGGCCAGGGAGAGGCTGAAGCTTTCTTT.

The CDR3 loop reads CASNHRIAGELFF. The CDR3 DNA sequence: TGTGCCAGCAACCACAGGATCGCCGGGGAGCTGTTTTTT. The chain joins TRBV2 to TRBJ2-2; possibly TRBD1 for D (5 bases). The CDR3 extends over 13 amino acids. V was shortened by 7 bases and J by 6 bases, with 12 bases between the two germline ends. Germline CDR1 reads SNHLY; CDR2 reads FYNNEI.